Presented here are 8 T cell receptor beta chains from one specimen sequenced in a study of CD8 T cells in ankylosing spondylitis. TCRdb analysed the 5' RACE reads with MiXCR anew, one entry per CDR3 protein. The repertoire consists of some 90,000 distinct CDR3 sequences, with 27% occurring once and the leading ten covering over 50%. The sequenced sample was blood, either unsorted or a sorted T cell fraction (not recorded which). These TCRs come from a male donor with ankylosing spondylitis or in good health (not recorded which).

This clonotype was counted a few times. This sequence joins TRBV5-5 and TRBJ2-1; 14 nucleotides match TRBD2. V dropped 3 bases and J dropped 2; count of bases not matched to a gene: 4. The CDR3 runs to 17 residues. Germline-derived CDR1 and CDR2 are SGHKS and YYEKEE (reference sequence). CDR3 in DNA: TGTGCCAGCAGCTCACAGACTAGCGGGAGGGCCTACAATGAGCAGTTCTTC. The encoded protein is CASSSQTSGRAYNEQFF.

This clonotype was found a few times. The chain has TRBV12-3 or TRBV12-4 and TRBJ1-2; TRBD1 might be the D (5 bases). CDR3 length equals 14 residues. V shed 6 bases and J shed 2 bases, with 13 bases lying between them. The CDR3 DNA sequence: TGTGCCAGCAGATATGACGGACAAAACTATGGCTACACCTTC. Its protein product is CASRYDGQNYGYTF.

The V gene is TRBV7-6, the J gene TRBJ2-5; 7 bases fit TRBD2. In germline, CDR1 is SGHVS, CDR2 FNYEAQ. The CDR3 length is 12 residues. V shed 5 bases, J shed 5 bases, and the junction held 2 bases outside the gene matches. The CDR3 DNA follows: TGTGCCAGCAGCACGACTAGCGAGACCCAGTACTTC. This translates into CASSTTSETQYF.

This clonotype was observed at least ten times. The chain couples TRBV5-1 to TRBJ2-1, with D possibly matching TRBD1 (5 bases). The CDR3 sequence is 17 residues long. V was pared by 5 bases and J by 5 bases, with 23 bases between. The V gene's germline CDR1 is SGHRS and CDR2 YFSETQ. The DNA for the CDR3 is TGCGCCAGCAGTCGATTGACAGTTCCTGGTTTCGACAATGAGCAGTTCTTC. This encodes CASSRLTVPGFDNEQFF.

This rearrangement joins TRBV5-5 to TRBJ2-1; 7 nucleotides agree with TRBD2. Germline lookup yields CDR1 SGHKS and CDR2 YYEKEE (reference sequence). CDR3 size: 14 residues. The junction had 8 bases not matched to a gene; V was cut back by 3 bases and J by 8 bases. CDR3 in amino acids: CASSSGLVSDEQFF. CDR3 sequence (DNA): TGTGCCAGCAGCTCCGGACTAGTAAGCGATGAGCAGTTCTTC.

This rearrangement joins TRBV27 to TRBJ2-1; D perhaps matches TRBD2 (6 bases). The CDR3 has 14 amino acids. The germline V gene encodes CDR1 MNHEY and CDR2 SMNVEV (reference sequence). The V and J ends lost 5 bases and 4 bases respectively, with 12 bases between them. CDR3 amino acids: CASSGGTLYNEQFF. The DNA for the CDR3 is TGTGCCAGCAGTGGAGGGACTCTATACAATGAGCAGTTCTTC.

The rearrangement joins TRBV7-9 to TRBJ1-1, with D perhaps matching TRBD1 (6 bases). V lost 5 bases and J 6 bases, leaving 13 bases between the germline ends. The CDR3 has 13 amino acids. The germline CDR1 and CDR2 sequences are SEHNR and FQNEAQ (reference sequence). In DNA form, the CDR3 reads TGTGCCAGCAGCGTGCAGGAGGGGGCTGAAGCTTTCTTT. Translated, it gives CASSVQEGAEAFF.

This clonotype showed up just a few times. The rearrangement links TRBV3-1 to TRBJ1-6; D is undetermined. V was pared by 0 bases and J by 10 bases, with 13 bases between. Germline-derived CDR1 and CDR2 are LGHDT and YNNKEL (reference sequence). This CDR3 is 15 amino acids long. As DNA, the CDR3 is TGTGCCAGCAGCCAAGACTCGAAGGGATACTCACCCCTCCACTTT. Encoded protein: CASSQDSKGYSPLHF.